These T cell receptor beta chains were read from a single sample in a study of cytomegalovirus exposure and HLA in healthy donors. TCRdb's table, derived via immunoSEQ multiplex PCR, lists solely in-frame clones and lacks some. The sample lists 120,000 or so clones, 70% to 80% occurring once. Sequencing was performed on PBMCs. The source is a man aged 25 to 40 in good health and CMV-seronegative. The CDR3 runs from the conserved cysteine through the conserved F or W. The D gene is left open where the match is weak. Only part of the rows carry a size: once, few, many, or a class if the clone is expanded.

v_call: TRBV19
d_call: -
j_call: TRBJ1-1
clone_size: -
cdr3_nt: TGTGCCAGTAGTATAGGGGCCGTTGGGAACACTGAAGCTTTCTTT
cdr3_aa: CASSIGAVGNTEAFF

v_call: TRBV18
d_call: -
j_call: TRBJ1-1
clone_size: -
cdr3_nt: TGTGCCAGCTCACCCTTCCCGGACAGAAGTAGAGTTCGTCGAACTGAAGCTTTCTTT
cdr3_aa: CASSPFPDRSRVRRTEAFF

v_call: TRBV7-8
d_call: TRBD1
j_call: TRBJ1-5
clone_size: -
cdr3_nt: TGTGCCAGCAGCCCGCTGACAGGGTACAATCAGCCCCAGCATTTT
cdr3_aa: CASSPLTGYNQPQHF

v_call: TRBV5-6
d_call: -
j_call: TRBJ1-1
clone_size: once
cdr3_nt: TGTGCCAGCAGCTGGCTGACGGACAACCCTGAAGCTTTCTTT
cdr3_aa: CASSWLTDNPEAFF

v_call: TRBV27
d_call: -
j_call: TRBJ2-3
clone_size: few
cdr3_nt: TGTGCCAGCAGTTTACTTGGGGCGGCAGTCCCCACAGATACGCAGTATTTT
cdr3_aa: CASSLLGAAVPTDTQYF

v_call: TRBV19
d_call: -
j_call: TRBJ1-1
clone_size: -
cdr3_nt: TGTGCCAGTAGTATAGATCGGGCAGGGGTGGCTTTCTTT
cdr3_aa: CASSIDRAGVAFF

v_call: TRBV30
d_call: TRBD1
j_call: TRBJ2-1
clone_size: -
cdr3_nt: TGTGCCTGGAGTCAACTCATGGGGCAGGGGGCCGGTGAGCAGTTCTTC
cdr3_aa: CAWSQLMGQGAGEQFF

v_call: TRBV6-5
d_call: TRBD1
j_call: TRBJ1-1
clone_size: -
cdr3_nt: TGTGCCAGCAACTACAGGGGATTTACTGAAGCTTTCTTT
cdr3_aa: CASNYRGFTEAFF

v_call: TRBV28
d_call: TRBD1
j_call: TRBJ2-7
clone_size: -
cdr3_nt: TGTGCCAGCAGTCCCGAGGCGAGGACAGGGGGCGACTACGAGCAGTACTTC
cdr3_aa: CASSPEARTGGDYEQYF

v_call: TRBV5-5
d_call: -
j_call: TRBJ1-5
clone_size: few
cdr3_nt: TGTGCCAGCAGCGTCAGACAGTTTCAGCCCCAGCATTTT
cdr3_aa: CASSVRQFQPQHF

v_call: TRBV9
d_call: -
j_call: TRBJ2-3
clone_size: -
cdr3_nt: TGTGCCAGCAGCGGGGATAGCCGGGAGACGCAGTATTTT
cdr3_aa: CASSGDSRETQYF

v_call: TRBV4-1
d_call: TRBD2
j_call: TRBJ2-7
clone_size: -
cdr3_nt: TGCGCCAGCAGCCAAGATCTCAGCGGGGACTATTCCTACGAGCAGTACTTC
cdr3_aa: CASSQDLSGDYSYEQYF

v_call: TRBV11-2
d_call: TRBD1
j_call: TRBJ2-7
clone_size: -
cdr3_nt: TGTGCCAGCAGCTATGGGACAGGGTCAGTCTACGAGCAGTACTTC
cdr3_aa: CASSYGTGSVYEQYF

v_call: TRBV6-6
d_call: TRBD1
j_call: TRBJ2-7
clone_size: -
cdr3_nt: TGTGCCAGCAGTCAAACGGGACAGGGCTACGAGCAGTACTTC
cdr3_aa: CASSQTGQGYEQYF

v_call: TRBV27
d_call: TRBD2
j_call: TRBJ2-5
clone_size: -
cdr3_nt: TGTGCCAGCGGGGGACTAGCGGGGACAGAGACCCAGTACTTC
cdr3_aa: CASGGLAGTETQYF

v_call: TRBV18
d_call: TRBD1
j_call: TRBJ1-6
clone_size: -
cdr3_nt: TGTGCCAGCTCAGAACACGGACAGGGTGTATCACCCCTCCACTTT
cdr3_aa: CASSEHGQGVSPLHF

v_call: TRBV19
d_call: TRBD2
j_call: TRBJ2-1
clone_size: -
cdr3_nt: TGTGCCAGTAGTCCGCTCGGGACTAGCGGGAGGGGGCTTTACAATGAGCAGTTCTTC
cdr3_aa: CASSPLGTSGRGLYNEQFF